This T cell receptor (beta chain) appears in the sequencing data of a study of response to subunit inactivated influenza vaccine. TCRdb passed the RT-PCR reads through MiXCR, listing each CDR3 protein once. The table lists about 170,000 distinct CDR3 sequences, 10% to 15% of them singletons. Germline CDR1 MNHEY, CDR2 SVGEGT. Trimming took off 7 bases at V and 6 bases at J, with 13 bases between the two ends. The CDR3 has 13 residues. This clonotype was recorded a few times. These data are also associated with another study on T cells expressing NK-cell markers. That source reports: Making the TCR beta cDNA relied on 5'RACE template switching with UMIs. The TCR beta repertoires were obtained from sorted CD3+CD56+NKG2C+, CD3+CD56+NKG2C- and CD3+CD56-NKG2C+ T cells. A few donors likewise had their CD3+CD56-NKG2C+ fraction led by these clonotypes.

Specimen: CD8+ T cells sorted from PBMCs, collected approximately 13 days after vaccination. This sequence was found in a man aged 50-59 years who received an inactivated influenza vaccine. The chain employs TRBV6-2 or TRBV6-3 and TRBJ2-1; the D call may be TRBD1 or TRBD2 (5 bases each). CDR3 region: CASIGDGPNEQFF. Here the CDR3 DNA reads TGTGCCAGCATAGGGGACGGTCCCAATGAGCAGTTCTTC.